Following are 18 T cell receptor beta chains from one sample sequenced in a study of CD8 T cells in ankylosing spondylitis. TCRdb itself ran the 5' RACE reads through MiXCR, one entry per CDR3 protein. The table records under 120,000 distinct CDR3 sequences, about 25% of them present only once. Sequencing was performed on synovial fluid, either unsorted or a sorted T cell fraction (not recorded which). These receptors were obtained from a male donor with ankylosing spondylitis.

The chain joins TRBV18 to TRBJ1-1; D ambiguous. V was trimmed by 1 base and J by 4 bases, leaving 7 bases between them. CDR3 size: 13 residues. In germline, CDR1 is KGHSH, CDR2 LQKENI. CDR3 loop: CASSPRPGTEAFF. Written as DNA, the CDR3 is TGTGCCAGCTCACCACGACCCGGCACTGAAGCTTTCTTT.

This clonotype appeared many times. The rearrangement joins TRBV3-1 to TRBJ2-1, with 14 bases lining up with TRBD2. This CDR3 is built from 21 residues. CDR1 and CDR2 from the germline V gene are LGHDT and YNNKEL (reference sequence). The V segment lost 0 bases and the J segment 0 bases; nucleotides outside the gene matches: 10. The CDR3 loop is CASSQDLGLAGVLSSYNEQFF. The CDR3 nucleotides are TGTGCCAGCAGCCAAGATTTGGGACTAGCGGGAGTACTGAGCTCCTACAATGAGCAGTTCTTC.

This clonotype was seen ten or more times. The rearrangement uses TRBV13 and TRBJ2-5; TRBD2 aligns across 15 bases. J gave up 1 base and V 5 bases, and 8 bases lay outside the gene matches. Germline CDR1 is PRHDT and CDR2 is FYEKMQ (reference sequence). The CDR3 extends over 18 amino acids. The CDR3 region is CASSLRTSGRGFQETQYF. The CDR3 nucleotides read TGTGCCAGCAGCCTACGGACTAGCGGGAGGGGGTTCCAAGAGACCCAGTACTTC. The entire variable domain, with the rest obtained from reference TRBV13 and TRBJ2-5, is as follows: AAGVIQSPRHLIKEKRETATLKCYPIPRHDTVYWYQQGPGQDPQFLISFYEKMQSDKGSIPDRFSAQQFSDYHSELNMSSLELGDSALYFCASSLRTSGRGFQETQYFGPGTRLLVL.

This clonotype was observed at least ten times. V gene TRBV29-1 combines with J gene TRBJ1-5; 10 bases agree with TRBD1. The V gene's germline CDR1 is SQVTM and CDR2 ANQGSEA. The CDR3 runs 13 residues. The V gene end was trimmed by 6 bases and the J gene end by 6 bases; junction bases not matched to a gene: 5. The CDR3 region is CSVWTGGGQPQHF. CDR3 in DNA: TGCAGCGTGTGGACAGGGGGAGGTCAGCCCCAGCATTTT.

This clonotype has ten or more counts. DNA of the CDR3: TGTGCCAGCACCCCCGGCGGATCCTACAATGAGCAGTTCTTC. Protein product: CASTPGGSYNEQFF. The chain employs TRBV7-9 and TRBJ2-1, with D uncertain. The CDR3 consists of 14 residues. Trimming pared 7 bases from V and 1 base from J, leaving 11 bases between. Per germline, CDR1 SEHNR and CDR2 FQNEAQ (reference sequence). The full variable domain, its missing parts supplied by reference TRBV7-9 and TRBJ2-1, is DTGVSQNPRHKITKRGQNVTFRCDPISEHNRLYWYRQTLGQGPEFLTYFQNEAQLEKSRLLSDRFSAERPKGSFSTLEIQRTEQGDSAMYLCASTPGGSYNEQFFGPGTRLTVL.

This chain uses TRBV4-1 with TRBJ1-2; 12 nucleotides match TRBD1. The CDR3 loop spans 16 amino acids. The V gene's germline CDR1 is MGHRA and CDR2 YSYEKL. V trimming: 1 base; J trimming: 4 bases; junction bases outside the gene matches: 4. The CDR3 spells CASSQAGTGGSYGYTF. The CDR3 DNA follows: TGCGCCAGCAGCCAAGCCGGGACAGGGGGCAGCTATGGCTACACCTTC.

A few counts support this clonotype. V is TRBV20-1 and J is TRBJ2-6, with 8 nucleotides matching TRBD1. This CDR3 spans 17 amino acids. The V and J ends lost 0 bases and 3 bases, in that order; junction bases with no gene match: 7. Germline CDR1 DFQATT, CDR2 SNEGSKA (reference sequence). In nucleotides, the CDR3 is TGCAGTGCTAGAGATATCAGGGGGCTGGGTGGGGCCAACGTCCTGACTTTC. Translated, it gives CSARDIRGLGGANVLTF.

This clonotype was detected ten times or more. This chain connects TRBV3-1 to TRBJ2-5, with TRBD2 matching 15 bases. The germline V gene has CDR1 LGHDT and CDR2 YNNKEL (reference sequence). This CDR3 has 15 residues. The V segment lost 3 bases and the J segment 5 bases; nucleotides outside the gene matches: 1. DNA for the CDR3: TGTGCCAGCAGCCACGGACTAGCGGGAGGGGAGACCCAGTACTTC. Translating gives CASSHGLAGGETQYF.

The count of this clonotype is one. The chain couples TRBV5-1 to TRBJ2-1; 8 positions agree with TRBD2. Unmatched junction bases numbered 4, after V lost 1 base and J lost 4 bases. The length of the CDR3 is 15 residues. Per germline, CDR1 SGHRS and CDR2 YFSETQ. The CDR3 here is CASSLIGRAYNEQFF. DNA of the CDR3: TGCGCCAGCAGCTTGATCGGGAGGGCTTACAATGAGCAGTTCTTC.

In this sample, this clonotype turned up a few times. V and J are TRBV3-1 and TRBJ1-5; D is possibly TRBD1 (6 bases). This CDR3 spans 17 amino acids. Trimming pared 1 base from V and 5 bases from J, leaving 18 bases between. Germline values: CDR1 LGHDT, CDR2 YNNKEL (reference sequence). CDR3 sequence (DNA): TGTGCCAGCAGCCAAGGCCGGTCGAGGGGGGGTCATCAGCCCCAGCATTTT. Amino acids: CASSQGRSRGGHQPQHF.

The V and J genes are TRBV27 and TRBJ2-7; TRBD2 matches at 7 bases. After removal of 5 bases from V and 6 bases from J, the junction contained 7 bases not matched to a gene. CDR1 MNHEY and CDR2 SMNVEV come from the germline V gene (reference sequence). The CDR3 is 13 residues long. For the CDR3, the DNA is TGTGCCAGCAGTAACCCGGGAGGAGCCGAGCAGTACGTC. Translating it yields CASSNPGGAEQYV.

The rearrangement links TRBV20-1 to TRBJ2-5, with D possibly matching TRBD2 (6 bases). Germline CDR1 and CDR2: DFQATT and SNEGSKA (reference sequence). The V gene lost 0 bases and the J gene lost 5 bases, with 7 bases spanning the gap. This CDR3 is built from 12 residues. Here the CDR3 reads CSARDGGETQYF. The CDR3 bases are TGCAGTGCTAGAGATGGGGGGGAGACCCAGTACTTC.

There are a few counts of this clonotype. The V gene is TRBV20-1, the J gene TRBJ2-1; D is unclear. V was pared by 3 bases and J by 5 bases, with 5 bases between. CDR3 size: 11 residues. Germline lookup yields CDR1 DFQATT and CDR2 SNEGSKA (reference sequence). The CDR3 loop is CSASGHNEQFF. The CDR3 DNA sequence: TGCAGTGCTAGTGGACACAATGAGCAGTTCTTC.

This clonotype was counted a few times. This chain links TRBV27 with TRBJ2-4, with 8 bases aligning to TRBD2. V shed 6 bases, J shed 1 base, and the junction held 11 bases outside the gene matches. The CDR3 covers 17 residues. The germline V gene encodes CDR1 MNHEY and CDR2 SMNVEV (reference sequence). CDR3: CASSSLGTRGAKNIQYF. In DNA, the CDR3 is TGTGCCAGCAGCTCGCTGGGGACTAGAGGGGCCAAAAACATTCAGTACTTC.

This clonotype was seen a handful of times. The chain couples TRBV13 to TRBJ1-5; 8 positions agree with TRBD1. The CDR3 is made up of 14 amino acids. V was pared by 6 bases and J by 7 bases, with 8 bases of the junction left unmatched. Per germline, CDR1 PRHDT and CDR2 FYEKMQ (reference sequence). The CDR3 is CASSRQGREQPQHF. In DNA form, the CDR3 reads TGTGCCAGCAGTCGACAGGGGAGGGAACAGCCCCAGCATTTT.

The CDR3 DNA sequence: TGCAGTGCTAGCCGGCACGGGGAGCTGTTTTTT. Translation: CSASRHGELFF. The rearrangement joins TRBV20-1 to TRBJ2-2; D uncertain. CDR1 DFQATT and CDR2 SNEGSKA come from the germline V gene (reference sequence). Trimming cost V 3 bases and J 7 bases, with 6 bases left between them. The CDR3 is made up of 11 amino acids.

The V gene is TRBV20-1, the J gene TRBJ2-2, with 7 bases that match TRBD1. V was clipped by 5 bases and J by 7 bases; unmatched bases: 16. Germline V gene sequence: CDR1 DFQATT, CDR2 SNEGSKA (reference sequence). The CDR3 contains 16 residues. The CDR3 region has the DNA TGCAGTGCTCCACGTTTGGACAGGCCTAATAGCGGGGAGCTGTTTTTT. Translated: CSAPRLDRPNSGELFF.

The chain has TRBV4-1 and TRBJ2-1, with unresolved D. The CDR3 covers 15 residues. Trimming stripped 0 bases from V and 3 bases from J, with 9 bases between. The germline V gene encodes CDR1 MGHRA and CDR2 YSYEKL. CDR3: CASSQDDDFYNEQFF. Written as DNA, the CDR3 is TGCGCCAGCAGCCAAGACGATGATTTCTACAATGAGCAGTTCTTC.